Here is one TCR beta chain with its context. This sample was taken from a study of CXCR3-negative and CXCR3-positive naive CD8 T cells. Through 5' RACE with UMI labels, the TRB cDNA libraries were prepared. Reprocessing the 5' RACE reads, TCRdb reports a single entry for every CDR3 protein and omits DNA. Its clone listing holds roughly 56,000 distinct CDR3 sequences. This CDR3 contains 15 residues. Looked up from germline, CDR1 is MDHEN and CDR2 is SYDVKM. This receptor was taken from a human donor in good health. Some clones in this sample may be carry-over from other donors' samples. Sequences were obtained from naive CXCR3- CD8+ T cells from blood. Subset of the sample: CD45RO-CCR7+CD27+CD95- naive CD8+ T cells lacking CXCR3 (TNR3-). V and J are TRBV28 and TRBJ1-5; lacking DNA, the TRBD1 call made by TCRdb goes unchecked. The CDR3 loop reads CASRYRVGSNQPQHF.